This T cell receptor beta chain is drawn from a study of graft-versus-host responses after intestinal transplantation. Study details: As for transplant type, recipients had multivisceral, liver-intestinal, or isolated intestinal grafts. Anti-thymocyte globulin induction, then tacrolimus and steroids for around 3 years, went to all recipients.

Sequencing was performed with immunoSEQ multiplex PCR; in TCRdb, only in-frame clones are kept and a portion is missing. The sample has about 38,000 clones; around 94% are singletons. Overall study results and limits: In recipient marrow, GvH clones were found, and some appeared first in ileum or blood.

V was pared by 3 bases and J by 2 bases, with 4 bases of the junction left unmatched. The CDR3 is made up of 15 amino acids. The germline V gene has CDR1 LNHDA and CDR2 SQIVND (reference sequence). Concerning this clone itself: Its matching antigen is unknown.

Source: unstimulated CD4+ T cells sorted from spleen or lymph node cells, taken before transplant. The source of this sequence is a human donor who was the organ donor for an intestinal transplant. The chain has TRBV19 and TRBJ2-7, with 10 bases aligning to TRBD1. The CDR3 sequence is CASSMGGTGAYEQYF. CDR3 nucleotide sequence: TGTGCCAGTAGTATGGGTGGGACAGGGGCCTACGAGCAGTACTTC.